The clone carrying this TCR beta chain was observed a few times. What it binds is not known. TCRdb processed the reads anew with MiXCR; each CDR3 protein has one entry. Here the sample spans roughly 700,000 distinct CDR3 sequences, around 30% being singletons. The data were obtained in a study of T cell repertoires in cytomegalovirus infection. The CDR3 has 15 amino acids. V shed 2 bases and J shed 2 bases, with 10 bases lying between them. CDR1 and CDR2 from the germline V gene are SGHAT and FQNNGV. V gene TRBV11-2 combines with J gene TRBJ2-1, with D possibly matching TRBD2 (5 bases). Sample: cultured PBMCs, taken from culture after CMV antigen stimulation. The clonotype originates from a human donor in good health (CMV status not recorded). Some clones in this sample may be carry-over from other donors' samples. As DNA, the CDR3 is TGTGCCAGCAGCTTAATTCCCGGGGCCTACAATGAGCAGTTCTTC. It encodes CASSLIPGAYNEQFF.